These 13 T cell receptor beta chains share one sample of origin, sequenced in a study of blood T cell repertoires in COVID-19 (dated by TCRdb to 2018 to 2021). The library came from the immunoSEQ multiplex PCR assay. What TCRdb holds here is the immuneACCESS table cut down to in-frame rearrangements. Part of the clones is not present; checked against another copy, under half of the missing clones reflect an unresolved V gene, and the others are unexplained. Recorded for this sample are 150,000 or so clones; roughly 86% of them occurred a single time. Approximately 10% of the sample lies in the top ten. The sequencing input was peripheral blood. The source is a woman in her sixties or seventies with COVID-19, enrolled during active disease.

This clone occurred once. The chain is built from TRBV30 and TRBJ1-2; the match to TRBD1 covers 8 bases. V dropped 1 base and J dropped 7; count of bases not matched to a gene: 2. This CDR3 is built from 12 residues. Per the germline V gene, CDR1 is GTSNPN and CDR2 is SVGIG (reference sequence). DNA for the CDR3: TGTGCCTGGAGTGCGGACAGGGTTGGCTACACCTTC. Translation gives CAWSADRVGYTF.

This chain connects TRBV2 to TRBJ2-5, with D perhaps TRBD2 (5 bases). CDR3 size: 17 residues. The germline gives CDR1 SNHLY, CDR2 FYNNEI. V was pared by 6 bases and J by 3 bases, with 23 bases between. The CDR3 here is CASSPRLNSLGEETQYF. The CDR3, as DNA: TGTGCCAGCAGCCCCCGGTTGAACAGTTTGGGAGAAGAGACCCAGTACTTC.

This chain uses TRBV4-1 with TRBJ2-7; 7 positions match TRBD2. V shed 1 base, J shed 0 bases, and the junction held 9 bases outside the gene matches. In germline, CDR1 is MGHRA, CDR2 YSYEKL. The CDR3 totals 17 residues. The CDR3 nucleotides are TGCGCCAGCAGCCAAGTTGGGGGGGGACCGAGCTCCTACGAGCAGTACTTC. Amino acid sequence: CASSQVGGGPSSYEQYF.

The genes are TRBV9 and TRBJ2-2; D uncertain. This CDR3 is 15 amino acids long. Looked up from germline, CDR1 is SGDLS and CDR2 is YYNGEE. V shed 2 bases and J shed 0 bases, with 8 bases lying between them. DNA for the CDR3: TGTGCCAGCAGCGTCAGAACCGCGAACACCGGGGAGCTGTTTTTT. Residues: CASSVRTANTGELFF.

V gene TRBV5-1 combines with J gene TRBJ1-4, with D perhaps TRBD1 (6 bases). The CDR3 has 17 residues. Germline lookup yields CDR1 SGHRS and CDR2 YFSETQ. Trimming cost V 0 bases and J 2 bases, with 14 bases left between them. The CDR3 DNA follows: TGCGCCAGCAGCTTGGGGGCCAGGGGAGGGACTAATGAAAAACTGTTTTTT. Its protein is CASSLGARGGTNEKLFF. The whole variable domain, filled in from reference TRBV5-1 and TRBJ1-4, reads KAGVTQTPRYLIKTRGQQVTLSCSPISGHRSVSWYQQTPGQGLQFLFEYFSETQRNKGNFPGRFSGRQFSNSRSEMNVSTLELGDSALYLCASSLGARGGTNEKLFFGSGTQLSVL.

The rearrangement links TRBV2 to TRBJ1-2; D unclear. The CDR3 length is 14 residues. Germline V gene sequence: CDR1 SNHLY, CDR2 FYNNEI. V shed 5 bases and J shed 4 bases, with 14 bases lying between them. Written as DNA, the CDR3 is TGTGCCAGCAGTTCAACGGTTTCCGTCTATGGCTACACCTTC. Translated, it gives CASSSTVSVYGYTF.

The chain combines TRBV19 with TRBJ2-7; the match to TRBD1 covers 11 bases. The CDR3 loop spans 12 amino acids. Germline loops: CDR1 LNHDA, CDR2 SQIVND (reference sequence). V lost 8 bases and J lost 3; bases outside the gene matches: 0. The CDR3 DNA is TGTGCCAGTGGGACAGGGGGCTACGAGCAGTACTTC. This encodes CASGTGGYEQYF.

The chain links TRBV7-9 to TRBJ2-7; 11 bases fit TRBD1. From germline, CDR1 is SEHNR and CDR2 FQNEAQ (reference sequence). The CDR3 sequence is 15 residues long. The V segment lost 5 bases and the J segment 4 bases; nucleotides outside the gene matches: 7. The DNA of the CDR3 is TGTGCCAGCAGCATGCCGGGACAGGGGGTTTACGAGCAGTACTTC. Its translation is CASSMPGQGVYEQYF.

The chain has TRBV10-3 and TRBJ2-1; TRBD1 agrees at 9 bases. J gave up 2 bases and V 8 bases, and 4 bases lay outside the gene matches. CDR3 length: 14 amino acids. The V gene's germline CDR1 is ENHRY and CDR2 SYGVKD. CDR3 nucleotides: TGTGCCATCGCTCGACAGGGGGCCTACAATGAGCAGTTCTTC. Its translation is CAIARQGAYNEQFF.

The V call is TRBV9, the J call TRBJ1-2; TRBD1 matches 10 bases. The CDR3 runs 16 residues. Germline CDR1 is SGDLS and CDR2 is YYNGEE. V lost 1 base to trimming and J lost 0 bases; unmatched junction nucleotides: 3. CDR3 sequence reads: CASSVRGTGANYGYTF. The CDR3 bases are TGTGCCAGCAGCGTAAGGGGGACAGGGGCTAACTATGGCTACACCTTC.

The chain links TRBV12-3 or TRBV12-4 to TRBJ1-5; D is possibly TRBD1 (6 bases). Trimming took 6 bases from V and 4 from J, leaving 10 bases between them. The CDR3 spans 13 residues. CDR3 protein: CASSGQSNQPQHF. The CDR3 bases are TGTGCCAGCAGCGGACAGTCAAATCAGCCCCAGCATTTT.

This chain joins TRBV5-4 and TRBJ2-6; perhaps TRBD1 as D (8 bases). V gave up 5 bases and J gave up 0 bases, with 18 bases separating them. The CDR3 extends over 18 amino acids. Germline CDR1 SGHNT, CDR2 YYREEE (reference sequence). The CDR3 spells CASRSGGTGPSGANVLTF. The CDR3 DNA reads as TGTGCCAGCAGATCCGGGGGGACAGGACCCTCTGGGGCCAACGTCCTGACTTTC.

This clone was counted a single time. V gene TRBV14 combines with J gene TRBJ2-1, with D possibly matching TRBD2 (6 bases). V was cut by 4 bases and J by 7 bases, with 20 bases left in between. The CDR3 length is 16 residues. Germline V gives CDR1 SGHDN, CDR2 FVKESK. CDR3 region: CASSRGGDLRRNEQFF. CDR3 bases: TGTGCCAGCAGCCGGGGCGGGGACCTACGTCGAAATGAGCAGTTCTTC. Looking up the rest from reference TRBV14 and TRBJ2-1 gives the full variable domain: EAGVTQFPSHSVIEKGQTVTLRCDPISGHDNLYWYRRVMGKEIKFLLHFVKESKQDESGMPNNRFLAERTGGTYSTLKVQPAELEDSGVYFCASSRGGDLRRNEQFFGPGTRLTVL.